This T cell receptor (beta chain) was captured by sequencing in a study of early T cells in non-severe SARS-CoV-2 infection. In the study overall: Chains from this unsorted whole-blood bulk RNA could not be paired.

CDR1 DFQATT and CDR2 SNEGSKA come from the germline V gene (reference sequence). CDR3 length: 14 amino acids. J lost 2 bases, V lost 2 bases, and 2 bases had no gene match. Overall study findings and caveats: VDJdb-based matching was biased toward anti-spike CD8 responses and missed private and CD4 specificities.

TCRdb re-analysed the 5' RACE reads in MiXCR, keeping a single row per CDR3 protein. The sample lists nearly 60,000 distinct CDR3 sequences, approximately 12% occurring once. This clonotype was seen repeatedly, ten times or more. Its antigen is undetermined. Sequencing was carried out using whole blood. J is TRBJ2-2 and V is TRBV20-1, with 7 bases that match TRBD1. The TCR was taken from an adult who was a healthcare worker with PCR-confirmed SARS-CoV-2 infection or an uninfected control (not recorded which). CDR3 amino acids: CSARRQGNTGELFF. DNA for the CDR3: TGCAGTGCTAGACGACAGGGAAACACCGGGGAGCTGTTTTTT.